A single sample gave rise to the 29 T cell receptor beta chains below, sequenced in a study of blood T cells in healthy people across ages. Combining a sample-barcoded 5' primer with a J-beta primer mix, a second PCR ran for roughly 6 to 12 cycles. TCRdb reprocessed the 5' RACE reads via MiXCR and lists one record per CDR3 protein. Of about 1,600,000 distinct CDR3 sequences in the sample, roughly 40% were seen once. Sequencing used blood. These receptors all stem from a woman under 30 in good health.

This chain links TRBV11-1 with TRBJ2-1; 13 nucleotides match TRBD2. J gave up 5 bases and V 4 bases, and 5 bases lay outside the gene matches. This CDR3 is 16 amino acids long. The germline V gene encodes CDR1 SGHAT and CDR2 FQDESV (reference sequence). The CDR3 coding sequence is TGTGCCAGCAGCTCCGGGGGACTAGCGGGGCACAATGAGCAGTTCTTC. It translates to CASSSGGLAGHNEQFF.

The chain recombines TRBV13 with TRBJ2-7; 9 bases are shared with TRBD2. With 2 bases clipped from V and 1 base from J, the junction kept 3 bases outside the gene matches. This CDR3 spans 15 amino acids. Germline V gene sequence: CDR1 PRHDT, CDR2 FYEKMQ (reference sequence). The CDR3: CASSLSGGNSYEQYF. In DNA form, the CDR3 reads TGTGCCAGCAGCTTAAGCGGGGGGAATTCCTACGAGCAGTACTTC.

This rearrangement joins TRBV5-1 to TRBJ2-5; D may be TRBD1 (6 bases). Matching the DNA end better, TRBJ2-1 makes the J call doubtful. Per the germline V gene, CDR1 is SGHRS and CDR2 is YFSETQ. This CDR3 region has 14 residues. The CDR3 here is CASSFRGEGETQFF. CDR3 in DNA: TGCGCCAGCAGCTTTCGCGGAGAGGGGGAGACCCAGTTCTTC.

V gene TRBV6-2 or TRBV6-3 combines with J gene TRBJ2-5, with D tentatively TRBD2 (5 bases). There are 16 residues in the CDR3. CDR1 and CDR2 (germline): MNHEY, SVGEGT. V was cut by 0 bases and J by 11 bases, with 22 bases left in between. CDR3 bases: TGTGCCAGCAGTTACTCAGGAGCGGTAACCTACAATGAGCAGTACTTC. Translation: CASSYSGAVTYNEQYF.

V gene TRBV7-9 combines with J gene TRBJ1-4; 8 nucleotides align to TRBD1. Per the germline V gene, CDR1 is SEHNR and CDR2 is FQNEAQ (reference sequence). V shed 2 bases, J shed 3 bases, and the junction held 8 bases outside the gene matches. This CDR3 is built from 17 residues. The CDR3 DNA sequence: TGTGCCAGCAGCTTAACGCAGGGGGCGCTTGCTAATGAAAAACTGTTTTTT. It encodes CASSLTQGALANEKLFF.

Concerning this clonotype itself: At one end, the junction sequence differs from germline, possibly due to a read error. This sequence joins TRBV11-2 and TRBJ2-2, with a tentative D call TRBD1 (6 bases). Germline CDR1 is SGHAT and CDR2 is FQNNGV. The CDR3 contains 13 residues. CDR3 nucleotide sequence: TGCGCCAGCAGCATGACAGGCACCGGGGAGCTGTTTTTT. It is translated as CASSMTGTGELFF.

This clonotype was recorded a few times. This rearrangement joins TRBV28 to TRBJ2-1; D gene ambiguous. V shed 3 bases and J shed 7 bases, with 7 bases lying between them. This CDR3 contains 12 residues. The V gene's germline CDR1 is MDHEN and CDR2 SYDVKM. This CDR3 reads CASSFERNEQFF. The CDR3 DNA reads TGTGCCAGCAGTTTCGAGAGAAATGAGCAGTTCTTC.

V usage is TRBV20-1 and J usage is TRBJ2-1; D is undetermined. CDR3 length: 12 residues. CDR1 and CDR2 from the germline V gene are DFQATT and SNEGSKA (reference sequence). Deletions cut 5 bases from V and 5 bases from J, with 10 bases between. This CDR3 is CSADRLHNEQFF. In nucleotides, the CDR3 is TGCAGTGCTGATCGACTCCACAATGAGCAGTTCTTC.

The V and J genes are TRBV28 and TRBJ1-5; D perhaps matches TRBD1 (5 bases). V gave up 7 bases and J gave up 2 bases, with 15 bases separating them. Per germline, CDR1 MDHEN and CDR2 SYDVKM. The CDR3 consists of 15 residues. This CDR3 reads CASTMGGGGNQPQHF. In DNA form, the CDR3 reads TGTGCCAGCACGATGGGCGGAGGGGGCAATCAGCCCCAGCATTTT. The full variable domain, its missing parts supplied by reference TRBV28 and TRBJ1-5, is DVKVTQSSRYLVKRTGEKVFLECVQDMDHENMFWYRQDPGLGLRLIYFSYDVKMKEKGDIPEGYSVSREKKERFSLILESASTNQTSMYLCASTMGGGGNQPQHFGDGTRLSIL.

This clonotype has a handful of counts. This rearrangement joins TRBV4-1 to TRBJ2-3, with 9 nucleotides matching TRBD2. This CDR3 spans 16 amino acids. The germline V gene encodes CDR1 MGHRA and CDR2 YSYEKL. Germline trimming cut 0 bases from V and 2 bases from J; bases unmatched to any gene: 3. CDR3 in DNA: TGCGCCAGCAGCCAAGACAGCGGGAGGAACACAGATACGCAGTATTTT. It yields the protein CASSQDSGRNTDTQYF.

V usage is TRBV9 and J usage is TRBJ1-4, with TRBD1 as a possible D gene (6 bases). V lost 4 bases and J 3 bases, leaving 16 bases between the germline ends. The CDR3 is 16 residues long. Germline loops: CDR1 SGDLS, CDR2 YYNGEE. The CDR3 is CASSRAQGGANEKLFF. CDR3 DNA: TGTGCCAGCAGCCGGGCCCAAGGGGGGGCTAATGAAAAACTGTTTTTT.

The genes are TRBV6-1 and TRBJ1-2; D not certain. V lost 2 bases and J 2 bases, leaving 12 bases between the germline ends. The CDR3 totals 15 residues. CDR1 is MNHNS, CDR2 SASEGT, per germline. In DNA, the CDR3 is TGTGCCAGCAGTGAATCCAAGACAAAAAACTATGGCTACACCTTC. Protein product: CASSESKTKNYGYTF.

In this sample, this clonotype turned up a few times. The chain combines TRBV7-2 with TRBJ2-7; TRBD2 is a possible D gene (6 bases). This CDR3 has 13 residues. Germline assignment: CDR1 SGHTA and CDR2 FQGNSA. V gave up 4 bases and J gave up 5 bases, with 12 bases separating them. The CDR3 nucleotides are TGTGCCAGCAGCTATTACGGGAGAAACGAGCAGTACTTC. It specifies CASSYYGRNEQYF. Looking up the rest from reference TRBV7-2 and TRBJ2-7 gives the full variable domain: GAGVSQSPSNKVTEKGKDVELRCDPISGHTALYWYRQSLGQGLEFLIYFQGNSAPDKSGLPSDRFSAERTGGSVSTLTIQRTQQEDSAVYLCASSYYGRNEQYFGPGTRLTVT.

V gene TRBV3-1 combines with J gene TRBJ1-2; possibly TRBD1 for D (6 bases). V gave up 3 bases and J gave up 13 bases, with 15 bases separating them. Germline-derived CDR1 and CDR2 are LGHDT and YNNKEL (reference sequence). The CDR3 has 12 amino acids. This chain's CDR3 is CASSQDRNRVTF. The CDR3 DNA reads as TGTGCCAGCAGCCAGGATCGGAACAGGGTCACCTTC.

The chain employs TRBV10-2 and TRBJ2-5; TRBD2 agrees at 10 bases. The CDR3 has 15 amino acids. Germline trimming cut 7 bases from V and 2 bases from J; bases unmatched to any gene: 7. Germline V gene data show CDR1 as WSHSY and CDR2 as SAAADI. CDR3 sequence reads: CASTERTSGQETQYF. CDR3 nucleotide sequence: TGCGCCAGCACCGAAAGGACTAGCGGACAAGAGACCCAGTACTTC.

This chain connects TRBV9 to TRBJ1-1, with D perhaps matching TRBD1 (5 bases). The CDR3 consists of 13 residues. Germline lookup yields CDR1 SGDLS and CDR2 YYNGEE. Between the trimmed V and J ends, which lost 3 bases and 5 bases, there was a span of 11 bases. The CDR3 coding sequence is TGTGCCAGCAGCGCTGTTGGGACGACTGAAGCTTTCTTT. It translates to CASSAVGTTEAFF.

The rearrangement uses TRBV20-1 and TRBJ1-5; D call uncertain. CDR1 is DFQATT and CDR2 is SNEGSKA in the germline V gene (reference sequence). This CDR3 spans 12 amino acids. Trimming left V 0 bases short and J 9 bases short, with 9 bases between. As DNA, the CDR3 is TGCAGTGCTAGAGAGGACGGGTTGCCCCAGCATTTT. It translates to CSAREDGLPQHF.

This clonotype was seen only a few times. CDR3 sequence (DNA): TGTGCCAGCAGTGCCCGACAGGGAAGTTGGGAGACCCAGTACTTC. It specifies CASSARQGSWETQYF. This chain links TRBV6-5 with TRBJ2-5, with 7 nucleotides matching TRBD1. Per the germline V gene, CDR1 is MNHEY and CDR2 is SVGAGI. The length of the CDR3 is 15 residues. V shed 5 bases and J 5 bases; nucleotides not matched to a gene: 11.

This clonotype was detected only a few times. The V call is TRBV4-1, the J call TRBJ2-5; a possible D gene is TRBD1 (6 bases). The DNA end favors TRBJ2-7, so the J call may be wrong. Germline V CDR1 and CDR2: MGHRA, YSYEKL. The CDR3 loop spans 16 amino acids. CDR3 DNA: TGCGCCAGCAGCCGGGGAACCGGGACAACTACCTACGAGCAGTACTTC. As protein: CASSRGTGTTTYEQYF.

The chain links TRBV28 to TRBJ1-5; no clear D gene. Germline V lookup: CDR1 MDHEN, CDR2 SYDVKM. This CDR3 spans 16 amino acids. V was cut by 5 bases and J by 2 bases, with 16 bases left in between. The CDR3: CASSLPRGGGNQPQHF. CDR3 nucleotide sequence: TGTGCCAGCAGTCTCCCCCGGGGAGGTGGCAATCAGCCCCAGCATTTT.

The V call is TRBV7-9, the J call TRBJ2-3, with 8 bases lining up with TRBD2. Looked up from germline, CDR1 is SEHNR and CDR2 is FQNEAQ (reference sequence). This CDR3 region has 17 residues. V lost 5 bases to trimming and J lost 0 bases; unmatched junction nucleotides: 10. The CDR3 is CASSPTPGLGSTDTQYF. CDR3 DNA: TGTGCCAGCAGCCCGACCCCGGGACTAGGGAGCACAGATACGCAGTATTTT.

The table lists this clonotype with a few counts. This CDR3 reads CASSQTDYLFTQYF. CDR3 DNA sequence: TGTGCCAGCAGCCAGACAGACTACCTATTTACGCAGTATTTT. V and J are TRBV4-2 and TRBJ2-3; possibly TRBD1 or TRBD2 for D (5 bases each). The CDR3 has 14 amino acids. CDR1 is LGHNA and CDR2 is YNFKEQ in the germline V gene. Trimming took off 3 bases at V and 8 bases at J, with 15 bases between the two ends.

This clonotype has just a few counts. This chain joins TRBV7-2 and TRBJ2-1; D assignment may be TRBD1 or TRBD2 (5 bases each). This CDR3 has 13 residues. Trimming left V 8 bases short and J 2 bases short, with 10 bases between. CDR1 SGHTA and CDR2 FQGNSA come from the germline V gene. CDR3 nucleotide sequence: TGTGCCAGCTGCCTGGGGGCCTACAATGAGCAGTTCTTC. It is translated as CASCLGAYNEQFF.

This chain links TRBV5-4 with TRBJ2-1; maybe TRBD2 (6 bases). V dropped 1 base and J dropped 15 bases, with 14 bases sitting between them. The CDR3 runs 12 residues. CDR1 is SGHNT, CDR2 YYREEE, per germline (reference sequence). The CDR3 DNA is TGTGCCAGCAGCTTGTTCGCGGGATGGAGGTTCTTC. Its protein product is CASSLFAGWRFF.

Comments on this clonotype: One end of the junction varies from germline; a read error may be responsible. CDR3 DNA: TGCGGTGCTAGAGGGGACTCTCCCGAGGGACCCCTCCACTTT. The encoded protein is CGARGDSPEGPLHF. The rearrangement links TRBV20-1 to TRBJ1-6, with D perhaps TRBD1 (5 bases). This CDR3 comprises 14 residues. Germline V lookup: CDR1 DFQATT, CDR2 SNEGSKA (reference sequence).

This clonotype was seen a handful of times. As DNA, the CDR3 is TGTGCCATCAGTGGGACAGGCGTCTCCTACAATGAGCAGTTCTTC. It encodes CAISGTGVSYNEQFF. The V and J genes are TRBV10-3 and TRBJ2-1; 7 nucleotides match TRBD1. J gave up 0 bases and V 4 bases, and 3 bases lay outside the gene matches. Per germline, CDR1 ENHRY and CDR2 SYGVKD. This CDR3 region has 15 residues.

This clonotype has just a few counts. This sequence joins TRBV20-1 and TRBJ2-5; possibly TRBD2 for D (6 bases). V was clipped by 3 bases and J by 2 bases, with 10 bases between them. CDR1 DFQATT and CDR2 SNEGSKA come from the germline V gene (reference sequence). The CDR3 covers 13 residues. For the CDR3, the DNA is TGCAGTGCTAGCCGGACTAAGCAAGAGACCCAGTACTTC. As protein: CSASRTKQETQYF.

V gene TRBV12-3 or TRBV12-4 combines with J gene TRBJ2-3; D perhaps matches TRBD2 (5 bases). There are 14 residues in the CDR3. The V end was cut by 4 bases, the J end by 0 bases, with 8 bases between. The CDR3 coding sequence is TGTGCCAGCAGTTCTAGCCGAAGCACAGATACGCAGTATTTT. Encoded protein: CASSSSRSTDTQYF.

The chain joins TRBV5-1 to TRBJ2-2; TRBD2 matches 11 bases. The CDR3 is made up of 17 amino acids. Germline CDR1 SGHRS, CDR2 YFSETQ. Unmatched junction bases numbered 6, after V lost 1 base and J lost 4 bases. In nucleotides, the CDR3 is TGCGCCAGCAGCTTGCATACTAGCGGGGGACGCACCGGGGAGCTGTTTTTT. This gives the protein CASSLHTSGGRTGELFF.